This TCR beta chain was sequenced during a study of cytomegalovirus exposure and HLA in healthy donors. V was pared by 2 bases and J by 3 bases, with 17 bases between. The CDR3 totals 17 residues. Germline V gene lookup returns CDR1 SGHTA and CDR2 FQGNSA. PCR amplification relied on 60 Vbeta primers (plus 13 Jbeta primers). Sequencing was performed with immunoSEQ multiplex PCR; in TCRdb, only in-frame clones are kept and a portion is missing. This listing includes roughly 100,000 clones. This chain joins TRBV7-2 and TRBJ2-4; the D gene is possibly TRBD2 (6 bases). The sequence was collected from a man in his fifties or sixties in good health and CMV-seronegative. Specimen: PBMCs. The CDR3, as DNA: TGTGCCAGCAGCTTATTTTCTTCGGGGCGGGGCAAAAACATTCAGTACTTC. Protein product: CASSLFSSGRGKNIQYF.